The T cell receptor beta chain under discussion was sequenced for a study of shared clonotypes between healthy human individuals (dated by TCRdb to 2019 to 2021). For the study in its entirety: The cohort comprised a couple of women and three men aged 18 to 49 years. For each donor, CD4 naive and CD4 memory were each given three plates, CD8 naive was given two plates, and CD8 memory was given one plate. Blood TCR repertoires of five healthy adults were deeply sequenced to estimate repertoire size and the extent of clonotype sharing between individuals. Libraries were prepared and TCR repertoires were sequenced by different laboratories using diverse techniques, in order to increase sequencing depth and limit assay-specific biases. Per donor, leukapheresis produced somewhere between about 0.85 and 8.9 billion PBMCs.

The paper as a whole reports these results and caveats: Estimated clonotype richness was generally larger for naive than for memory subsets. Around 5% of naive CD4, 3% to 4% of naive CD8, around 2.3% of memory CD4, and less than 0.45% of memory CD8 clonotypes were shared across a handful of donors. Rarefaction of sorted-subset datasets indicated incomplete sequencing despite the large sequencing depth. Pairwise subsampling indicated that sequencing depth was expected to affect the degree of clonotype sharing among donors. Sampling was restricted to blood, and TCR repertoires in tissues likely differ from the TCR repertoires found in blood. Compared with non-shared clonotypes, clonotypes shared by all four sorted-subset donors had higher generation probabilities. Because the study included only a small number of donors, the genetic and exposure-history diversity represented was limited.

As for this clone: Its recognized antigen is unknown. No base qualities exist here, and no much larger clone lies one base off it.

Trimming accounts for 7 bases at V and 4 bases at J, while the number of junction bases matched to no gene is 4. In the germline V gene, CDR1 corresponds to SQVTM and CDR2 to ANQGSEA. The CDR3 measures 12 amino acids from cysteine to phenylalanine. Only the CDR3 part of the read is kept: 36 bases, read in frame from the first base. Using the deep immunoSEQ assay, multiplex PCR amplified TCR CDR3 regions from genomic DNA. Genomic DNA extracted from each cell subset was distributed evenly over all wells of several immunoSEQ 96-well plates, and each plate served as one replicate. Each replicate PCR for sorted subsets received approximately 200 ng genomic DNA, equal to roughly 30,000 T cell genomes. Purified libraries were quantified with a Qubit 3.0 fluorometer, sized on a Bioanalyzer 2100, and re-quantified with the KAPA Library Quantification kit. Every immunoSEQ 96-well plate was sequenced on a separate single-read 150-cycle Illumina NextSeq 550 flow cell. In the original analysis: The immunoSEQ output contained only junctional sequences without quality scores, so filtering could not match that applied to full-length reads. Sequences were annotated with PyIR, a Python wrapper for IgBLAST v1.9, and V/J genes and CDR3 were assigned using IMGT germline references. Reads were filtered out if the reads had weak V/J assignments (E-value above 1e-6), no CDR3, stop codons, out-of-frame junctions, or ambiguous translated residues. A V3J clonotype was defined by an identical inferred V gene, J gene, and CDR3 amino acid sequence. Percentage overlap between repertoires was calculated by dividing the number of shared unique clonotypes by the size of the smaller repertoire. Richness of each repertoire was evaluated using RTK rarefaction, the Chao1 estimator, and Recon v2.1 estimates of unobserved clonotypes. For all TCRbeta clonotypes obtained by the gDNA method from a few donors, generation probabilities were computed with OLGA. TCRdb retrieved this table from immuneACCESS and kept in-frame rearrangements only. Not all clones are present; in checked studies, unresolved V genes account for under half, and no reason is known for the remainder. Clone size and the V and J calls come from that table; the DNA yielded D and trimming. The sample table lists approximately 2.5 million clones, roughly 92% of them with a count of one. The ten largest clones represent about 0.13% of the sample.

The donors were healthy, HIV-negative adults with no recently reported acute infections or vaccinations. Every donor was a Caucasian adult residing in Nashville, Tennessee, USA. Magnetic negative selection was used to enrich CD4+ T cells, after which naive cells were positively selected on CD45RA and the negative fraction became the memory subset. After blood collection by leukapheresis, PBMCs were isolated using Ficoll-Histopaque density gradient centrifugation and then cryopreserved in the vapor phase of liquid nitrogen. Purity and quantity of every magnetically sorted T cell population were checked by analytical flow cytometry. Each sorted fraction had its genomic DNA isolated and then quantified by UV absorbance on a Nanodrop 2000c.

The TCR comes from a young man in good health. The source material was naive CD4+ T cells sorted from blood. What this sample's cell subset or site label stands for: CD45RA+ positively selected. The chain is encoded by TRBV29-1 joined to TRBJ2-3, with 8 central nucleotides matching TRBD2. The DNA sequence is TGCAGCGCCCGGGGGGGGGCAGATACGCAGTATTTT. This is translated as CSARGGADTQYF.